This T cell receptor (beta chain) was found in a study of blood T cell repertoires in COVID-19. About the study: Samples of COVID-19 (acute and convalescent) were obtained from the United States, Italy and Spain.

Assay used: immunoSEQ multiplex PCR; TCRdb lists only in-frame clones, some missing. The sample holds 200,000 or so clones, around 82% seen once. Germline V gene lookup returns CDR1 SNHLY and CDR2 FYNNEI. V dropped 6 bases and J dropped 2; count of bases not matched to a gene: 8. The CDR3 totals 15 residues. The clonotype originates from a middle-aged man who had recovered from COVID-19. The sample was PBMCs or T cells enriched from blood (not recorded which). The chain is built from TRBV2 and TRBJ1-2; TRBD1 matches 8 bases. CDR3 DNA sequence: TGTGCCAGCAGCGCTAAGACAGGGGAGAACTATGGCTACACCTTC. This gives the protein CASSAKTGENYGYTF.